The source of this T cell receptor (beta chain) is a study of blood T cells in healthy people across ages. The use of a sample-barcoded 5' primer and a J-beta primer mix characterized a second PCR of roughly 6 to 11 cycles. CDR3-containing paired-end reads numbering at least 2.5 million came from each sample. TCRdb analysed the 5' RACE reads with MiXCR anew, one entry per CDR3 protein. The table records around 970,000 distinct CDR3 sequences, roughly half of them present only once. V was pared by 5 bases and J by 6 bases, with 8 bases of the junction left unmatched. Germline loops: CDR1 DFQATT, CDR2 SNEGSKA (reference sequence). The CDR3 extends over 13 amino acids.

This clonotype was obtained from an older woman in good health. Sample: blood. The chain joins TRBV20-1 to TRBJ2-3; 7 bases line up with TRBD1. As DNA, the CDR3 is TGCAGTGCTCAGGGGGATAAGCGGGATACGCAGTATTTT. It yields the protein CSAQGDKRDTQYF.